The rows below give T cell receptor beta chains drawn from one sample of a study of T cell responses to AZD1222 COVID-19 vaccine. This table comes from immunoSEQ multiplex PCR, and its TCRdb copy is limited to in-frame clones, with some not included. Altogether 90,000 to 120,000 clones are present, 70% to 90% being singletons, with the ten largest covering 4.8%. Here the sequenced sample was peripheral blood, taken 28 days after the second AZD1222 dose. The receptors were sampled from an adult who received the AZD1222 COVID-19 vaccine. Both conserved end residues are part of each CDR3. A D gene is named only where the DNA matches it firmly. Clone size appears in some rows only: once, few, many, or a class for an expanded clone.

abundance | d_gene | j_gene | v_gene | CDR3nt | CDR3aa
- | - | TRBJ1-1 | TRBV29-1 | TGCAGCGTTGAGGCTGAACTAAACACTGAAGCTTTCTTT | CSVEAELNTEAFF
- | - | TRBJ2-1 | TRBV9 | TGTGCCAGCAGCGTCAGGGGGGGTTACAATGAGCAGTTCTTC | CASSVRGGYNEQFF
- | - | TRBJ2-3 | TRBV18 | TGTGCCAGCTCACCACCGACAGCAAGTCGCACAGATACGCAGTATTTT | CASSPPTASRTDTQYF
- | - | TRBJ1-2 | TRBV7-9 | TGTGCCAGCAGCTTAAGTGGACGATTCTACACCTTC | CASSLSGRFYTF
- | - | TRBJ2-1 | TRBV19 | TGTGCCAGTAGTCCCCTAGCGACGAACTACAATGAGCAGTTCTTC | CASSPLATNYNEQFF
- | - | TRBJ2-7 | TRBV5-1 | TGCGCCAGCAGCTTGGCCTTCGTCGGAACCTACGAGCAGTACTTC | CASSLAFVGTYEQYF
once | - | TRBJ1-2 | TRBV5-4 | TGTGCCACCTACCGGGACAACGAACTCTATGGCTACACCTTC | CATYRDNELYGYTF
- | - | TRBJ1-6 | TRBV7-8 | TGTGCCAGCAGCTTAGAGAGACAGCCTAGTTATAATTCACCCCTCCACTTT | CASSLERQPSYNSPLHF
- | TRBD1 | TRBJ1-6 | TRBV15 | TGTGCCACCAGGTCCCGGGACAGGAATAATTCACCCCTCCACTTT | CATRSRDRNNSPLHF
- | - | TRBJ1-2 | TRBV30 | TGTGCCTGGAGTCGACAGGTCTATGGCTACACCTTC | CAWSRQVYGYTF
- | - | TRBJ1-1 | TRBV5-5 | TGTGCCAGCAGCTACCGGGACGACGGAGGGACTGAAGCTTTCTTT | CASSYRDDGGTEAFF
- | TRBD1 | TRBJ1-1 | TRBV5-4 | TGTGCCAGCAACATAGGGACAGGCGGCACTGAAGCTTTCTTT | CASNIGTGGTEAFF
once | TRBD1 | TRBJ2-7 | TRBV2 | TGTGCCAGCCTCTCGACAGGGGGTTTTCGAGGCGAGCAGTACTTC | CASLSTGGFRGEQYF
- | TRBD1 | TRBJ1-2 | TRBV6-5 | TGTGCCAGCAGTTACTCGACAGGGGAGAATGGCTACACCTTC | CASSYSTGENGYTF
- | TRBD1 | TRBJ1-6 | TRBV7-8 | TGTGCCAGCAGCCGGGTTGACAGGGAGGAGAATTCACCCCTCCACTTT | CASSRVDREENSPLHF
- | - | TRBJ1-5 | TRBV28 | TGTGCCAGCAGCCAAGGGCAGCCCCAGCATTTT | CASSQGQPQHF
- | - | TRBJ1-2 | TRBV24-1 | TGTGCCACCAGTGATTCCGGCAGGGCGGGAGGCTACACCTTC | CATSDSGRAGGYTF
- | - | TRBJ2-7 | TRBV27 | TGTGCCAGCAGTTCCGGGTTCTACGAGCAGTACTTC | CASSSGFYEQYF
- | TRBD1 | TRBJ1-2 | TRBV12-3/TRBV12-4 | TGTGCCAGCGGGCAGGGGGAGAGCTATGGCTACACCTTC | CASGQGESYGYTF
- | - | TRBJ2-7 | TRBV2 | TGTGCCAGCAGCGTAAGGGAGGTCGGCGAGCAGTACTTC | CASSVREVGEQYF
- | - | TRBJ2-2 | TRBV27 | TGTGCCAGCAGTTTCCCCCCACGAGGGGGGAGCGGGGCCGGGGAGCTGTTTTTT | CASSFPPRGGSGAGELFF
- | TRBD1 | TRBJ2-7 | TRBV4-1 | TGCGCCAGCAGCCCCCTAGGACAGGGAATCTCCTACGAGCAGTACTTC | CASSPLGQGISYEQYF
- | - | TRBJ2-7 | TRBV19 | TGTGCCAGTAGTATAGTGGCGGGGTTCTCCTACGAGCAGTACTTC | CASSIVAGFSYEQYF
- | - | TRBJ2-6 | TRBV19 | TGTGCCAGTAGGGGTGATTTGGCCTCTGGGGCCAACGTCCTGACTTTC | CASRGDLASGANVLTF
- | - | TRBJ2-7 | TRBV28 | TGTGCCACCTTCGACAGGTTGGGCTTGGGCGAGCAGTACTTC | CATFDRLGLGEQYF
once | - | TRBJ2-1 | TRBV2 | TGTGCCAGCAGTGACAGGGTCTACAATGAGCAGTTCTTC | CASSDRVYNEQFF
- | - | TRBJ1-4 | TRBV4-2 | TGTGCCAGCAGCCAAGATAATGAAAAACTGTTTTTT | CASSQDNEKLFF
- | - | TRBJ2-3 | TRBV6-5 | TGTGCCAGCAGTTATGCGGGGGCCACAGATACGCAGTATTTT | CASSYAGATDTQYF
- | - | TRBJ1-2 | TRBV5-6 | TGTGCCAGCAGCTTGGTTTCCGACATCTATGGCTACACCTTC | CASSLVSDIYGYTF
- | - | TRBJ2-7 | TRBV2 | TGTGCCAGCACCTTATCCGGGGTGAGCTCCTACGAGCAGTACTTC | CASTLSGVSSYEQYF
- | - | TRBJ2-5 | TRBV9 | TGTGCCAGCAGCGTAGCTCCCGGGGGCACCCAAATCCAGTACTTC | CASSVAPGGTQIQYF
- | - | TRBJ1-2 | TRBV6-4 | TGTGCCAGCAGTGACTCGACTGCGGAGGGGAACTATGGCTACACCTTC | CASSDSTAEGNYGYTF
- | TRBD1 | TRBJ1-2 | TRBV28 | TGTGCCAGCAGTGTGGGACAGGGGGATGAGGGAGGCTACACCTTC | CASSVGQGDEGGYTF
- | - | TRBJ1-2 | TRBV29-1 | TGCAGCGTTATTGCTCGGGGGTACACCTTC | CSVIARGYTF
- | - | TRBJ2-5 | TRBV10-3 | TGTGCCATCAGGGGCCCAGAAGAGACCCAGTACTTC | CAIRGPEETQYF
once | - | TRBJ1-6 | TRBV11-3 | TGTGCCAGCAGCTTAGATGTAGTCTTCGGGAATTCACCCCTCCACTTT | CASSLDVVFGNSPLHF
- | - | TRBJ1-5 | TRBV7-9 | TGTGCCAGCAGCTTAGCGGCAGGGAATCAGCCCCAGCATTTT | CASSLAAGNQPQHF
- | - | TRBJ1-2 | TRBV14 | TGTGCCAGCAGCCGGGGGGGAGGTTATGGCTACACCTTC | CASSRGGGYGYTF
- | TRBD2 | TRBJ2-1 | TRBV19 | TGTGCCATTGCCCCCGGGGCTAGCGGGGACGATGAGCAGTTCTTC | CAIAPGASGDDEQFF
- | - | TRBJ1-1 | TRBV10-2 | TGCGCCAGCAGTTTACTACAGGCCCCGAACACTGAAGCTTTCTTT | CASSLLQAPNTEAFF
- | - | TRBJ2-7 | TRBV5-1 | TGCGCCAGCAGCTTGGAGAACAGTTTACGCGAGCAGTACTTC | CASSLENSLREQYF
- | - | TRBJ2-7 | TRBV9 | TGTGCCAGCAGCGTAGACCCAGGCTACGAGCAGTACTTC | CASSVDPGYEQYF
- | - | TRBJ1-1 | TRBV6-2/TRBV6-3 | TGTGCCAGCAGCGCTGCGGGTCGAAACACTGAAGCTTTCTTT | CASSAAGRNTEAFF
- | - | TRBJ1-6 | TRBV11-1 | TGTGCCAGCAGCTTGGGGGGGGGACCCCTCCACTTT | CASSLGGGPLHF
once | - | TRBJ1-5 | TRBV20-1 | TGCAGTGCTAGTCTTATAAGGGGGGGCAATCAGCCCCAGCATTTT | CSASLIRGGNQPQHF
few | TRBD1 | TRBJ2-2 | TRBV2 | TGTGCCAGCAGGAAGGGGGCCTCGCGCACCGGGGAGCTGTTTTTT | CASRKGASRTGELFF
once | TRBD2 | TRBJ2-3 | TRBV28 | TGTGCCAGCTCGTCGGGGGGTAGCACAGATACGCAGTATTTT | CASSSGGSTDTQYF
- | TRBD1 | TRBJ1-2 | TRBV3-1/TRBV3-2 | TGTGCCAGCAGCCGAGCCGGGACAGCTTCTGGCTACACCTTC | CASSRAGTASGYTF
- | - | TRBJ1-5 | TRBV29-1 | TGCAGCGTTAGCCAGGCGGGGAATCAGCCCCAGCATTTT | CSVSQAGNQPQHF
- | - | TRBJ1-5 | TRBV10-3 | TGTGCCATCAGTGAAGGGGTAAATCAGCCCCAGCATTTT | CAISEGVNQPQHF